The clone carrying this T cell receptor (beta chain) appeared a single time. The data originate from a study of CD8 T cells in Susac syndrome. CD8+ and CD4+ T cells from blood underwent TCR beta sequencing, which was carried out in a high-throughput format. RNA was extracted with the RNeasy kit, and a quantity of roughly 0.5 to 1 ug was reverse transcribed using random hexamers. MiXCR, run by TCRdb on the immunoSEQ multiplex PCR reads, gives a single entry per CDR3 protein. The sample holds around 190,000 distinct CDR3 sequences, 95% seen once. From germline, CDR1 is SGHNT and CDR2 YYREEE (reference sequence). With V trimmed by 2 bases and J by 2 bases, 5 bases remained unmatched. CDR3 length: 15 residues.

V gene TRBV5-4 combines with J gene TRBJ2-3; TRBD1 agrees at 7 bases. The sequencing input was CD8+ T cells from PBMCs. This receptor was taken from a human donor with multiple sclerosis. CDR3 bases: TGTGCCAGCAGCTTCAGGGACAGCTACACAGATACGCAGTATTTT. This gives the protein CASSFRDSYTDTQYF.